One sample yielded the 27 T cell receptor beta chains listed below, sequenced in a study of Graves' ophthalmopathy and Graves' hyperthyroidism. TCR beta CDR3 amplification used RNA transcripts. First-round RT-PCR relied on HTBI primers, and a second-round multiplex PCR came next. TCRdb itself ran the multiplex PCR reads through MiXCR, one entry per CDR3 protein. In the table there are 350,000 to 400,000 distinct CDR3 sequences, less than 20% of which are singletons. Material: peripheral blood. These receptors originate from a young woman with stable Graves' hyperthyroidism.

The table lists this clonotype with a few counts. This chain uses TRBV14 with TRBJ2-7, with D possibly TRBD1 on 6 matching bases. V was trimmed by 4 bases and J by 3 bases, leaving 10 bases between them. This CDR3 contains 13 residues. CDR1 and CDR2 from the germline V gene are SGHDN and FVKESK. CDR3 nucleotide sequence: TGTGCCAGCAGCCGGACAGAAATCTACGAGCAGTACTTC. It codes for CASSRTEIYEQYF.

This clonotype has only a few counts. The V call is TRBV6-1, the J call TRBJ2-7; 12 nucleotides match TRBD2. The CDR3 is made up of 15 amino acids. Germline CDR1 and CDR2: MNHNS and SASEGT. V lost 4 bases and J lost 2; bases outside the gene matches: 3. In DNA, the CDR3 is TGTGCCAGCAGTGCCAGACTAGCGGGAGCCTACGAGCAGTACTTC. Its translation is CASSARLAGAYEQYF.

This clonotype was counted many times. The rearrangement uses TRBV7-2 and TRBJ1-1, with D possibly matching TRBD1 (5 bases). The germline gives CDR1 SGHTA, CDR2 FQGNSA. The CDR3 loop spans 14 amino acids. Trimming took 7 bases from V and 4 from J, leaving 16 bases between them. Here the CDR3 DNA reads TGTGCCAGCATTCACGGGGGTCGAGGCACTGAAGCTTTCTTT. It specifies CASIHGGRGTEAFF.

This clonotype was counted many times. V is TRBV7-2 and J is TRBJ2-5, with D perhaps TRBD1 (5 bases). Germline-derived CDR1 and CDR2 are SGHTA and FQGNSA. CDR3 length: 13 residues. V was shortened by 5 bases and J by 5 bases, with 12 bases between the two germline ends. The CDR3 spells CASSRGIRETQYF. DNA for the CDR3: TGTGCCAGCAGCAGGGGAATCCGGGAGACCCAGTACTTC.

This clonotype was detected ten times or more. V is TRBV6-7 and J is TRBJ1-1; no definite D call. TRBV6-7 is recorded as an ORF, its role being uncertain. The CDR3 runs 12 residues. V lost 5 bases, J lost 2 bases, and 6 bases lay in between. The CDR3 reads CASSKLNTEAFF. The CDR3 region has the DNA TGTGCCAGCAGTAAGCTAAACACTGAAGCTTTCTTT.

At least ten counts were recorded for this clonotype. The chain uses TRBV24-1 and TRBJ1-5; 8 positions agree with TRBD1. The CDR3 sequence is 14 residues long. Germline loops: CDR1 KGHDR, CDR2 SFDVKD. With 5 bases clipped from V and 4 bases from J, the junction kept 3 bases outside the gene matches. The CDR3 DNA sequence: TGTGCCACCAGTGCCACAGGGGGTAATCAGCCCCAGCATTTT. This sequence encodes CATSATGGNQPQHF.

At least ten counts were recorded for this clonotype. The chain joins TRBV20-1 to TRBJ2-7; D possibly corresponds to TRBD2 (7 bases). Germline V gives CDR1 DFQATT, CDR2 SNEGSKA (reference sequence). The CDR3 is made up of 15 amino acids. V lost 7 bases to trimming and J lost 0 bases, with 19 bases between them. The CDR3 DNA reads as TGCAGTGTTCCCCGCGGGGGCACGTTCTCCTACGAGCAGTACTTC. Protein: CSVPRGGTFSYEQYF.

This clonotype was picked up many times. The chain is built from TRBV15 and TRBJ1-5; no clear D gene. This CDR3 contains 15 residues. Trimming stripped 3 bases from V and 9 bases from J, with 18 bases between. CDR1 is LNHNV and CDR2 is YYDKDF in the germline V gene (reference sequence). The CDR3 here is CATSSYGASFGPQHF. CDR3 nucleotides: TGTGCCACCAGCAGTTACGGAGCCTCCTTTGGGCCCCAGCATTTT.

This clonotype was observed many times. V is TRBV20-1 and J is TRBJ1-2; TRBD1 matches 10 bases. CDR1 is DFQATT, CDR2 SNEGSKA, per germline (reference sequence). The CDR3 contains 13 residues. Trimming cost V 3 bases and J 4 bases; bases outside gene matches: 2. CDR3 in amino acids: CSARTGGSYGYTF. In DNA, the CDR3 is TGCAGTGCTAGGACAGGGGGCTCCTATGGCTACACCTTC.

Many counts were recorded for this clonotype. The CDR3 reads CATSGGGGESYEQYF. The CDR3 DNA sequence: TGTGCCACCAGCGGGGGTGGCGGGGAGAGCTACGAGCAGTACTTC. The chain carries TRBV15 and TRBJ2-7; TRBD2 is a possible D gene (6 bases). There are 15 residues in the CDR3. CDR1 and CDR2 from the germline V gene are LNHNV and YYDKDF (reference sequence). Trimming took off 5 bases at V and 3 bases at J, with 17 bases between the two ends.

This clonotype was picked up many times. The chain employs TRBV19 and TRBJ1-1; D not resolved. CDR1 is LNHDA and CDR2 is SQIVND in the germline V gene (reference sequence). The CDR3 loop spans 12 amino acids. V was pared by 3 bases and J by 3 bases, with 5 bases between. The CDR3 is CASSIKYTEAFF. The CDR3 region has the DNA TGTGCCAGTAGTATTAAGTACACTGAAGCTTTCTTT.

This clonotype was detected ten times or more. The chain links TRBV6-2 or TRBV6-3 to TRBJ2-7, with a possible D match to TRBD1 (6 bases). The CDR3 is 14 residues long. Germline CDR1 and CDR2: MNHEY and SVGEGT. V lost 0 bases to trimming and J lost 0 bases, with 6 bases between them. The CDR3 coding sequence is TGTGCCAGCAGTTACTCACAGGGCTCCTACGAGCAGTACTTC. Encoded protein: CASSYSQGSYEQYF.

This clonotype has ten or more counts. The V and J genes are TRBV29-1 and TRBJ2-7; maybe TRBD1 (6 bases). Trimming pared 4 bases from V and 3 bases from J, leaving 10 bases between. This CDR3 contains 12 residues. From germline, CDR1 is SQVTM and CDR2 ANQGSEA. CDR3 residues: CSVVGTNYEQYF. The CDR3 DNA follows: TGCAGCGTTGTAGGGACAAACTACGAGCAGTACTTC.

The sample holds many counts of this clonotype. V is TRBV20-1 and J is TRBJ1-2; D is perhaps TRBD1 (6 bases). This CDR3 contains 13 residues. With 6 bases removed from V and 2 bases from J, the gap between germline ends came to 13 bases. From germline, CDR1 is DFQATT and CDR2 SNEGSKA (reference sequence). The CDR3 region is CSATPGDNYGYTF. CDR3 in DNA: TGCAGTGCGACCCCAGGGGACAACTATGGCTACACCTTC.

This clonotype occurred many times. The chain couples TRBV2 to TRBJ1-6; no reliable D call. The length of the CDR3 is 17 residues. Trimming removed 5 bases at V and 8 bases at J, with 22 bases between. Germline V gene data show CDR1 as SNHLY and CDR2 as FYNNEI. This chain's CDR3 is CASSPHRALEGYSPLHF. CDR3 in DNA: TGTGCCAGCAGTCCCCATAGGGCACTTGAAGGGTATTCACCCCTCCACTTT.

This clonotype was counted between two and nine times. CDR3 residues: CSTAGDSNQPQHF. The CDR3 DNA is TGCAGTACCGCAGGGGATAGCAATCAGCCCCAGCATTTT. This sequence joins TRBV20-1 and TRBJ1-5, with D perhaps matching TRBD1 (6 bases). The V gene's germline CDR1 is DFQATT and CDR2 SNEGSKA (reference sequence). CDR3 length: 13 residues. V lost 8 bases and J lost 0, with 11 bases in between.

This clonotype came up many times. This rearrangement joins TRBV7-8 to TRBJ1-5; no reliable D call. Looked up from germline, CDR1 is SGHVS and CDR2 is FQNEAQ. The CDR3 runs 15 residues. V dropped 2 bases and J dropped 9 bases, with 17 bases sitting between them. This CDR3 reads CASSLSEGPYLPQHF. For the CDR3, the DNA is TGTGCCAGCAGCTTATCAGAGGGTCCATATTTGCCCCAGCATTTT.

At least ten counts were recorded for this clonotype. The genes are TRBV11-3 and TRBJ1-1; possible D gene TRBD1, 5 bases. The CDR3 runs to 13 residues. Per germline, CDR1 SGHNT and CDR2 YENEEA. V was shortened by 7 bases and J by 5 bases, with 14 bases between the two germline ends. This CDR3 reads CASKSRDGTEAFF. CDR3 sequence (DNA): TGTGCCAGCAAGAGCAGGGATGGGACTGAAGCTTTCTTT. Looking up the rest from reference TRBV11-3 and TRBJ1-1 gives the full variable domain: EAGVVQSPRYKIIEKKQPVAFWCNPISGHNTLYWYLQNLGQGPELLIRYENEEAVDDSQLPKDRFSAERLKGVDSTLKIQPAELGDSAVYLCASKSRDGTEAFFGQGTRLTVV.

The V call is TRBV20-1, the J call TRBJ1-1; D is perhaps TRBD1 (5 bases). V shed 4 bases and J shed 10 bases, with 13 bases lying between them. Germline V gene data show CDR1 as DFQATT and CDR2 as SNEGSKA (reference sequence). The CDR3 length is 11 residues. The CDR3 here is CSATGARGAFF. In DNA, the CDR3 is TGCAGTGCTACCGGGGCCCGCGGAGCTTTCTTT.

This clonotype was seen at least ten times. The chain is built from TRBV5-8 and TRBJ2-7, with TRBD1 as a possible D gene (5 bases). The CDR3 is 14 amino acids. V lost 0 bases and J 1 base, leaving 8 bases between the germline ends. Germline V gene data show CDR1 as SGHTS and CDR2 as YDEGEE. CDR3 DNA: TGTGCCAGCAGCTTGGTGGGGCGATCCTACGAGCAGTACTTC. It codes for CASSLVGRSYEQYF.

The chain is built from TRBV6-1 and TRBJ2-7; 7 nucleotides match TRBD1. The CDR3 length is 14 residues. Germline V gene data show CDR1 as MNHNS and CDR2 as SASEGT. V lost 6 bases, J lost 2 bases, and 7 bases stayed unmatched. CDR3: CASRATGLTYEQYF. The CDR3 coding sequence is TGTGCCAGCAGGGCGACAGGGCTCACCTACGAGCAGTACTTC.

This clonotype was detected ten times or more. This rearrangement joins TRBV14 to TRBJ1-1, with D possibly being TRBD1 (5 bases). This CDR3 is built from 16 residues. The V gene's germline CDR1 is SGHDN and CDR2 FVKESK. Trimming took 0 bases from V and 6 from J, leaving 17 bases between them. CDR3 coding DNA: TGTGCCAGCAGCCAAGATAGGAAGGGGTGGGAGTCTGAAGCTTTCTTT. Amino acids: CASSQDRKGWESEAFF.

This clonotype appeared many times. This sequence joins TRBV19 and TRBJ1-1, with 11 bases aligning to TRBD1. The CDR3 sequence is 17 residues long. Germline V gene lookup returns CDR1 LNHDA and CDR2 SQIVND (reference sequence). The ends lost 7 bases at V and 5 bases at J; junction bases unmatched: 15. CDR3 nucleotides: TGTGCCAGTACCCTAGGGACAGGGGGACGTTCGGGGACTGAAGCTTTCTTT. It specifies CASTLGTGGRSGTEAFF.

This clonotype was recorded once. Its ends do not fully match the called genes, so a read error is possible. This chain connects TRBV3-1 to TRBJ1-1; D possibly corresponds to TRBD1 (5 bases). The germline gives CDR1 LGHDT, CDR2 YNNKEL (reference sequence). CDR3 length: 15 residues. CDR3 region: CVSSPLGRGGPEAFF. The CDR3 DNA reads as TGTGTCAGCAGCCCCCTGGGGCGGGGGGGACCTGAAGCTTTCTTT.

This clonotype showed up many times. The chain recombines TRBV2 with TRBJ1-2; D remains ambiguous. CDR3 length equals 14 residues. Trimming pared 3 bases from V and 0 bases from J, leaving 8 bases between. In germline, CDR1 is SNHLY, CDR2 FYNNEI. CDR3: CASSESQANYGYTF. The CDR3 DNA is TGTGCCAGCAGTGAGTCCCAGGCTAACTATGGCTACACCTTC.

This clonotype was recorded many times. The chain employs TRBV9 and TRBJ2-7, with D uncertain. The germline V gene encodes CDR1 SGDLS and CDR2 YYNGEE. V was clipped by 1 base and J by 4 bases, with 9 bases between them. The CDR3 has 13 amino acids. The CDR3 sequence: CASSVRHGYEQYF. The CDR3 DNA reads TGTGCCAGCAGCGTACGTCACGGATACGAGCAGTACTTC.

This clonotype came up many times. This chain uses TRBV20-1 with TRBJ2-7, with D possibly being TRBD2 (6 bases). CDR3 length: 14 residues. Germline CDR1 and CDR2: DFQATT and SNEGSKA (reference sequence). V was pared by 6 bases and J by 0 bases, with 15 bases between. CDR3 loop: CSAARRTNSYEQYF. The CDR3 DNA reads TGCAGTGCCGCCCGTCGGACTAACTCCTACGAGCAGTACTTC.